The 7 T cell receptor beta chains given below trace back to one sample, sequenced in a study of T cell repertoires in cytomegalovirus infection. From the reads, TCRdb called clonotypes with MiXCR, one entry per CDR3 protein. Of more than 400,000 distinct CDR3 sequences in the sample, around 27% were seen once. Source material: PBMCs. The source of these receptors is a human donor in good health (CMV status not recorded). Some clones in this sample may be carry-over from other donors' samples.

This chain links TRBV7-9 with TRBJ2-3; 13 nucleotides align to TRBD2. The CDR3 sequence is 17 residues long. Trimming cost V 5 bases and J 0 bases; bases outside gene matches: 5. Germline-derived CDR1 and CDR2 are SEHNR and FQNEAQ (reference sequence). In DNA, the CDR3 is TGTGCCAGCAGCCACGGACTAGCGGGAGATAGCACAGATACGCAGTATTTT. This sequence encodes CASSHGLAGDSTDTQYF.

This chain connects TRBV5-4 to TRBJ2-7; the match to TRBD1 covers 7 bases. The V and J ends lost 2 bases and 5 bases, in that order; junction bases with no gene match: 1. The CDR3 consists of 12 residues. CDR1 and CDR2 (germline): SGHNT, YYREEE (reference sequence). This CDR3 reads CASSLQGNEQYF. CDR3 nucleotides: TGTGCCAGCAGCTTACAGGGGAACGAGCAGTACTTC.

This clonotype was picked up a small number of times. The chain combines TRBV20-1 with TRBJ2-1; TRBD2 agrees at 15 bases. This CDR3 region has 17 residues. Germline V lookup: CDR1 DFQATT, CDR2 SNEGSKA (reference sequence). The V and J ends lost 0 bases and 5 bases, in that order; junction bases with no gene match: 5. The CDR3 loop is CSARDLGLAGGNNEQFF. CDR3 nucleotides: TGCAGTGCTAGAGATTTGGGACTAGCGGGGGGAAACAATGAGCAGTTCTTC.

V usage is TRBV7-8 and J usage is TRBJ2-6, with no clear D. The CDR3 has 15 residues. CDR1 is SGHVS, CDR2 FQNEAQ, per germline. V shed 6 bases and J shed 0 bases, with 9 bases lying between them. The CDR3 region has the DNA TGTGCCAGCAGAACAAGGTTCTCTGGGGCCAACGTCCTGACTTTC. Its translation is CASRTRFSGANVLTF.

Comment on this clonotype: A read error is likely, as this CDR3 ends without the conserved phenylalanine or tryptophan. The V gene is TRBV20-1, the J gene TRBJ2-3, with D tentatively TRBD1 (6 bases). Per the germline V gene, CDR1 is DFQATT and CDR2 is SNEGSKA (reference sequence). The V and J ends lost 0 bases and 3 bases respectively, with 10 bases between them. The CDR3 is 14 residues long. The CDR3 sequence: CSAREGANTDTQYL. In DNA, the CDR3 is TGCAGTGCTAGAGAGGGGGCTAATACAGATACGCAGTATCTT.

V and J are TRBV19 and TRBJ1-2, with D maybe TRBD1 (6 bases). Germline CDR1 reads LNHDA; CDR2 reads SQIVND (reference sequence). The V end lost 1 base, the J end lost 2 bases, and 11 bases lay between the germline ends. The CDR3 totals 15 residues. CDR3 region: CASSIGGHKNYGYTF. The CDR3 nucleotides are TGTGCCAGTAGTATAGGGGGACATAAAAACTATGGCTACACCTTC.

The chain joins TRBV2 to TRBJ2-3; 7 nucleotides agree with TRBD2. The length of the CDR3 is 15 residues. Germline V CDR1 and CDR2: SNHLY, FYNNEI. V shed 2 bases and J 5 bases; nucleotides not matched to a gene: 7. The DNA for the CDR3 is TGTGCCAGCAGTGAAATTCCCCCGGGAGGAGATACGCAGTATTTT. Its translation: CASSEIPPGGDTQYF.